Listed below are T cell receptor beta chains from one sample, sequenced in a study of cytomegalovirus exposure and HLA in healthy donors. Profiled with immunoSEQ multiplex PCR; TCRdb holds only in-frame clones, not every one. The table includes fewer than 300,000 clones, roughly 80% detected once. Sample: PBMCs. The source of these receptors is a girl between 2 and 10 years old in good health and CMV-seronegative. CDR3s include the opening cysteine and the closing phenylalanine or tryptophan. Fields, in order: J gene, clone size, D gene, V gene, CDR3 DNA, CDR3 protein. A D gene is named only where the DNA matches it firmly. Not every row has a clone size; where given, it reads once, few, many or a size class.

j_call: TRBJ2-5; clone_size: NA; d_call: TRBD2; v_call: TRBV2; cdr3_nt: TGTGCCAGCAGTTCCGCGACTAGCGGGGGGGAAGAGACCCAGTACTTC; cdr3_aa: CASSSATSGGEETQYF
j_call: TRBJ1-2; clone_size: NA; d_call: TRBD1; v_call: TRBV18; cdr3_nt: TGTGCCAGCCAGGGACAGGCCTATGGCTACACCTTC; cdr3_aa: CASQGQAYGYTF
j_call: TRBJ1-1; clone_size: NA; d_call: TRBD1; v_call: TRBV6-6; cdr3_nt: TGTGCCAGCAGTGACCCACAGGGGAAGAACACTGAAGCTTTCTTT; cdr3_aa: CASSDPQGKNTEAFF
j_call: TRBJ1-5; clone_size: NA; d_call: TRBD1; v_call: TRBV7-2; cdr3_nt: TGTGCCAGCAGCTGGAGGACAGGGATCAATCAGCCCCAGCATTTT; cdr3_aa: CASSWRTGINQPQHF
j_call: TRBJ1-5; clone_size: NA; d_call: TRBD1; v_call: TRBV18; cdr3_nt: TGTGCCAGCTCACCAGAGACAGGGGGCCATCAGCCCCAGCATTTT; cdr3_aa: CASSPETGGHQPQHF
j_call: TRBJ2-5; clone_size: NA; d_call: NA; v_call: TRBV27; cdr3_nt: TGTGCCAGCAGTTCCCCATCAGAGACCCAGTACTTC; cdr3_aa: CASSSPSETQYF
j_call: TRBJ2-2; clone_size: NA; d_call: NA; v_call: TRBV9; cdr3_nt: TGTGCCAGCAGCGTGAGGGTCAGACAGAACACCGGGGAGCTGTTTTTT; cdr3_aa: CASSVRVRQNTGELFF
j_call: TRBJ2-3; clone_size: NA; d_call: NA; v_call: TRBV30; cdr3_nt: TGTGCCTGGAGTGGACTAGATACGCAGTATTTT; cdr3_aa: CAWSGLDTQYF
j_call: TRBJ1-3; clone_size: NA; d_call: NA; v_call: TRBV19; cdr3_nt: TGTGCCAGTAGTACCAAACAGGGATCCTCTGGAAACACCATATATTTT; cdr3_aa: CASSTKQGSSGNTIYF
j_call: TRBJ1-6; clone_size: NA; d_call: TRBD1; v_call: TRBV28; cdr3_nt: TGTGCCAGCAGCCCATCCGGGACAGGGGATTCACCCCCCCACTTT; cdr3_aa: CASSPSGTGDSPPHF
j_call: TRBJ2-1; clone_size: once; d_call: TRBD2; v_call: TRBV27; cdr3_nt: TGTGCCAGCAGCCGGACTAGCGGGAGTGTAAATGAGCAGTTCTTC; cdr3_aa: CASSRTSGSVNEQFF
j_call: TRBJ1-3; clone_size: NA; d_call: TRBD1; v_call: TRBV18; cdr3_nt: TGTGCCAGCTCACCAACGACCGGGACAGGGACAGGAAACACCATATATTTT; cdr3_aa: CASSPTTGTGTGNTIYF
j_call: TRBJ1-2; clone_size: NA; d_call: NA; v_call: TRBV7-8; cdr3_nt: TGTGCCAGCAGCCCTCAGGGTAACTATGGCTACACCTTC; cdr3_aa: CASSPQGNYGYTF
j_call: TRBJ2-7; clone_size: NA; d_call: TRBD2; v_call: TRBV2; cdr3_nt: TGTGCCAGCAGGGGGGAGGGGATTTCCTACGAGCAGTACTTC; cdr3_aa: CASRGEGISYEQYF
j_call: TRBJ2-3; clone_size: NA; d_call: NA; v_call: TRBV9; cdr3_nt: TGTGCCAGCAGCGCCTCGGGGTCCGCAGATACGCAGTATTTT; cdr3_aa: CASSASGSADTQYF
j_call: TRBJ2-1; clone_size: NA; d_call: TRBD2; v_call: TRBV4-1; cdr3_nt: TGCGCCAGCAGCCAAGTGCTGACTAGCGCCTACAATGAGCAGTTCTTC; cdr3_aa: CASSQVLTSAYNEQFF
j_call: TRBJ1-1; clone_size: NA; d_call: TRBD1; v_call: TRBV11-2; cdr3_nt: TGTGCCAGCAGCTTACCGGGACAGTACACTGAAGCTTTCTTT; cdr3_aa: CASSLPGQYTEAFF
j_call: TRBJ2-5; clone_size: NA; d_call: TRBD2; v_call: TRBV10-3; cdr3_nt: TGTGCCATCAGTGACTCCACTACTAGCGGGACAAACTTC; cdr3_aa: CAISDSTTSGTNF
j_call: TRBJ1-4; clone_size: NA; d_call: TRBD1; v_call: TRBV28; cdr3_nt: TGTGCCAGCAGTTTTTCCTCTCGACAGGGATATACGTTTTTT; cdr3_aa: CASSFSSRQGYTFF
j_call: TRBJ1-2; clone_size: NA; d_call: TRBD1; v_call: TRBV28; cdr3_nt: TGTGCCATCCGACAGGGGCCAGACTATGGCTACACCTTC; cdr3_aa: CAIRQGPDYGYTF
j_call: TRBJ2-7; clone_size: once; d_call: TRBD1; v_call: TRBV5-6; cdr3_nt: TGTGCCAGCAGCGCAATCATCAGGGGGCAGCACTACGAGCAGTACTTC; cdr3_aa: CASSAIIRGQHYEQYF
j_call: TRBJ2-3; clone_size: few; d_call: TRBD2; v_call: TRBV4-2; cdr3_nt: TGTGCCAGCAGCCGACCTAGCGGGAGTCGCACAGATACGCAGTATTTT; cdr3_aa: CASSRPSGSRTDTQYF
j_call: TRBJ2-1; clone_size: NA; d_call: TRBD2; v_call: TRBV7-6; cdr3_nt: TGTGCCAGCAGCTTAGAGACTAGCGGGAGGGGGTACAATGAGCAGTTCTTC; cdr3_aa: CASSLETSGRGYNEQFF
j_call: TRBJ1-2; clone_size: NA; d_call: NA; v_call: TRBV7-9; cdr3_nt: TGTGCCAGCAGCTTAACGACTGACTCTAACTATGGCTACACCTTC; cdr3_aa: CASSLTTDSNYGYTF
j_call: TRBJ1-1; clone_size: few; d_call: TRBD1; v_call: TRBV6-4; cdr3_nt: TGTGCCAAGGACAGGGGGTGGAACACTGAAGCTTTCTTT; cdr3_aa: CAKDRGWNTEAFF
j_call: TRBJ2-7; clone_size: NA; d_call: NA; v_call: TRBV23-1; cdr3_nt: TGCGCCAGCAGTCAAAATTGCAGGGGCGACGAGCAGTACTTC; cdr3_aa: CASSQNCRGDEQYF
j_call: TRBJ1-5; clone_size: NA; d_call: NA; v_call: TRBV2; cdr3_nt: TGTGCCAGCAACCTCGGGTTTGGTCAGCCCCAGCATTTT; cdr3_aa: CASNLGFGQPQHF
j_call: TRBJ2-5; clone_size: NA; d_call: NA; v_call: TRBV9; cdr3_nt: TGTGCCAGCAGCGTTGGAGCCTTTCAAGAGACCCAGTACTTC; cdr3_aa: CASSVGAFQETQYF
j_call: TRBJ1-2; clone_size: NA; d_call: NA; v_call: TRBV6-1; cdr3_nt: TGTGCCAGCAGTGAAGGCACAATCTATGGCTACACCTTC; cdr3_aa: CASSEGTIYGYTF
j_call: TRBJ1-1; clone_size: few; d_call: NA; v_call: TRBV7-9; cdr3_nt: TGTTCCAGCAGCACTTTGAACACTGAAGCTTTCTTT; cdr3_aa: CSSSTLNTEAFF
j_call: TRBJ2-7; clone_size: NA; d_call: TRBD1; v_call: TRBV10-3; cdr3_nt: TGTGCCACCCTAGAGACAGGGGTCTCCTACGAGCAGTACTTC; cdr3_aa: CATLETGVSYEQYF
j_call: TRBJ1-3; clone_size: NA; d_call: NA; v_call: TRBV10-1; cdr3_nt: TGCGCCAGCAGTGATCGGGATACTGGAAACACCATATATTTT; cdr3_aa: CASSDRDTGNTIYF
j_call: TRBJ2-7; clone_size: NA; d_call: TRBD2; v_call: TRBV18; cdr3_nt: TGTGCCAGCTCACGAGAACTGGGACTAGCGGGAGAGTACGAGCAGTACTTC; cdr3_aa: CASSRELGLAGEYEQYF
j_call: TRBJ1-2; clone_size: few; d_call: TRBD1; v_call: TRBV6-5; cdr3_nt: TGTGCCAGCAGTTACTCGAAGACAGGGATTAGCTATGGCTACACCTTC; cdr3_aa: CASSYSKTGISYGYTF
j_call: TRBJ1-1; clone_size: NA; d_call: NA; v_call: TRBV6-5; cdr3_nt: TGTGCCAGCAGTCAAGGCGGTATTGGCACTGAAGCTTTCTTT; cdr3_aa: CASSQGGIGTEAFF
j_call: TRBJ2-2; clone_size: NA; d_call: NA; v_call: TRBV2; cdr3_nt: TGTGCCAGCAGTCCCCATTTTACCGGGGAGCTGTTTTTT; cdr3_aa: CASSPHFTGELFF
j_call: TRBJ1-5; clone_size: NA; d_call: NA; v_call: TRBV7-9; cdr3_nt: TGTGCCAGCAGCTTAGGTCAGGGGTCCCAGCATTTT; cdr3_aa: CASSLGQGSQHF
j_call: TRBJ2-7; clone_size: NA; d_call: NA; v_call: TRBV7-6; cdr3_nt: TGTGCCAGCAGCGACCCGGGGGTAGCTTACGAGCAGTACTTC; cdr3_aa: CASSDPGVAYEQYF
j_call: TRBJ1-4; clone_size: once; d_call: TRBD1; v_call: TRBV2; cdr3_nt: TGTGCCAGCACCAAGACAGGGGGCGGGCGAGAAAAACTGTTTTTT; cdr3_aa: CASTKTGGGREKLFF
j_call: TRBJ1-2; clone_size: NA; d_call: NA; v_call: TRBV10-3; cdr3_nt: TGTGCCATCTACCAGGCGTATGGCTACACCTTC; cdr3_aa: CAIYQAYGYTF
j_call: TRBJ1-4; clone_size: NA; d_call: NA; v_call: TRBV27; cdr3_nt: TGTGCCAGCAGTCCCCGCGACAGGTTGGGGAAACTGTTTTTT; cdr3_aa: CASSPRDRLGKLFF
j_call: TRBJ1-4; clone_size: NA; d_call: TRBD1; v_call: TRBV7-6; cdr3_nt: TGTGCCAGCAGCTTTGGACAGGGACAGGAAAAACTGTTTTTT; cdr3_aa: CASSFGQGQEKLFF
j_call: TRBJ2-7; clone_size: NA; d_call: TRBD1; v_call: TRBV6-5; cdr3_nt: TGTGCCAGCAGTTACACTGACAGGGGTGGGCAGTACTTC; cdr3_aa: CASSYTDRGGQYF
j_call: TRBJ1-1; clone_size: NA; d_call: TRBD1; v_call: TRBV28; cdr3_nt: TGTGCCAGCAGTGGACCGGGACAGGGATACACTGAAGCTTTCTTT; cdr3_aa: CASSGPGQGYTEAFF
j_call: TRBJ1-5; clone_size: NA; d_call: NA; v_call: TRBV18; cdr3_nt: TGTGCCAGCTCACCGGCGGCTAATAGCAATCAGCCCCAGCATTTT; cdr3_aa: CASSPAANSNQPQHF
j_call: TRBJ2-2; clone_size: NA; d_call: TRBD1; v_call: TRBV19; cdr3_nt: TGTGCCAGTACTATTGCCTTGGACAGGGGTGGAAAAACCTTGGGGCCCGGGGAGCTGTTTTTT; cdr3_aa: CASTIALDRGGKTLGPGELFF
j_call: TRBJ2-7; clone_size: NA; d_call: TRBD2; v_call: TRBV5-1; cdr3_nt: TGCGCCAGCAGCGCAAGTCATAGCGGGATCTCCTACGAGCAGTACTTC; cdr3_aa: CASSASHSGISYEQYF
j_call: TRBJ2-7; clone_size: NA; d_call: TRBD2; v_call: TRBV14; cdr3_nt: TGTGCCAGCAGCCCCCTTAGCGGGAGGGTTAGGGAGCAGTACTTC; cdr3_aa: CASSPLSGRVREQYF
j_call: TRBJ2-1; clone_size: NA; d_call: NA; v_call: TRBV9; cdr3_nt: TGTGCCAGCAGCGTAGGCGGCGGGAACAATGAGCAGTTCTTC; cdr3_aa: CASSVGGGNNEQFF
j_call: TRBJ2-7; clone_size: NA; d_call: TRBD2; v_call: TRBV27; cdr3_nt: TGTGCCAGCAGTTTGGGGGAGGGCTACGAGCAGTACTTC; cdr3_aa: CASSLGEGYEQYF
j_call: TRBJ1-4; clone_size: NA; d_call: TRBD1; v_call: TRBV4-1; cdr3_nt: TGCGCCAGCAGCTCACGACAGGGATCGGCTGAAAAACTGTTTTTT; cdr3_aa: CASSSRQGSAEKLFF
j_call: TRBJ2-7; clone_size: NA; d_call: TRBD1; v_call: TRBV18; cdr3_nt: TGTGCCAGCTCACCACAGGAAACAGGGGGCGGGGAGCAGTACTTC; cdr3_aa: CASSPQETGGGEQYF
j_call: TRBJ2-1; clone_size: NA; d_call: TRBD2; v_call: TRBV9; cdr3_nt: TGTGCCAGCAGCGCCTACCGGACTAGCACATTTGGAGGTGAGCAGTTCTTC; cdr3_aa: CASSAYRTSTFGGEQFF
j_call: TRBJ2-7; clone_size: NA; d_call: TRBD1; v_call: TRBV19; cdr3_nt: TGTGCCAGTAGTATACGAGGGACAGGGGGCCTCGAGCAGTACTTC; cdr3_aa: CASSIRGTGGLEQYF
j_call: TRBJ1-3; clone_size: once; d_call: TRBD1; v_call: TRBV7-3; cdr3_nt: TGTGCCAGCAGACGAGGGACAGCTGGAAACACCATATATTTT; cdr3_aa: CASRRGTAGNTIYF
j_call: TRBJ2-3; clone_size: NA; d_call: TRBD1; v_call: TRBV7-3; cdr3_nt: TGTGCCAGCAGCTTTGACAGGGCAGATACGCAGTATTTT; cdr3_aa: CASSFDRADTQYF
j_call: TRBJ2-5; clone_size: NA; d_call: NA; v_call: TRBV11-2; cdr3_nt: TGTGCCAGCAGCTTAGGCGGCTGGAGGGAAGAGACCCAGTACTTC; cdr3_aa: CASSLGGWREETQYF
j_call: TRBJ1-3; clone_size: NA; d_call: NA; v_call: TRBV28; cdr3_nt: TGTGCCAGCAGTTTATGGGGGGCGGGAAACACCATATATTTT; cdr3_aa: CASSLWGAGNTIYF
j_call: TRBJ2-3; clone_size: NA; d_call: NA; v_call: TRBV6-1; cdr3_nt: TGTGCCAGCAGCGTAGGACAGCTTAGCACAGATACGCAGTATTTT; cdr3_aa: CASSVGQLSTDTQYF